This TCR beta chain was observed in a study of blood T cell repertoires in COVID-19. The CDR3 is 15 amino acids. In germline, CDR1 is SQVTM, CDR2 ANQGSEA. Trimming at V came to 3 bases and at J to 2 bases, leaving 7 bases not matched to a gene. Measured with immunoSEQ multiplex PCR; TCRdb has only the in-frame clones, and not every one. The sample records 100,000 to 150,000 clones, almost 70% being singletons. The sequence derives from a woman in her 70s with acute or convalescent COVID-19. This chain links TRBV29-1 with TRBJ2-7; 10 bases fit TRBD1. The sample consisted of peripheral blood. Here the CDR3 DNA reads TGCAGCGTTGAGGATCGGGACAGGGGAACCTACGAGCAGTACTTC. Its protein is CSVEDRDRGTYEQYF.